These T cell receptor beta chains were read from a single sample in a study of blood T cell repertoires in COVID-19. Assay: immunoSEQ multiplex PCR; the TCRdb copy retains only in-frame clones and omits some. Of about 360,000 clones listed, about 89% were seen once; the top ten hold 1.5% to 2.5%. The sample was PBMCs or T cells enriched from blood (not recorded which). The receptors were sampled from a man in his forties in a cohort exposed to, infected with or recovered from COVID-19 (not recorded which). Both conserved end residues are part of each CDR3. Each record gives: clone size, D gene, V gene, J gene, CDR3 DNA, CDR3 protein. The D gene is left open where the match is weak. Clone size is given for some rows only: seen once, a few or many times, or a class if the clone is expanded.

>-|TRBD2|TRBV5-6|TRBJ2-7
TGTGCCAGCAGCTCCCCCGGGACTAGCGGGAGTCCGACCTACGAGCAGTACTTC
CASSSPGTSGSPTYEQYF
>-|-|TRBV7-2|TRBJ2-3
TGTGCCAGCACCTTGGGGGCCTCCTTGGATTTT
CASTLGASLDF
>-|-|TRBV19|TRBJ1-1
TGTGCCAGTAGTATAATGAGGGGAGGCGAAACTGAAGCTTTCTTT
CASSIMRGGETEAFF
>-|-|TRBV6-1|TRBJ1-4
TGTGCCAGCAGTGAAGGGACAGCCCCGGGTAATGAAAAACTGTTTTTT
CASSEGTAPGNEKLFF
>-|TRBD1|TRBV6-5|TRBJ1-3
TGTGCCAGCACCAAAGGGACAGGGGGAAACACCATATATTTT
CASTKGTGGNTIYF
>-|TRBD1|TRBV29-1|TRBJ2-5
TGCAGCGTTGAAGACCCACAGGGGCGACAAGAGACCCAGTACTTC
CSVEDPQGRQETQYF
>-|-|TRBV6-1|TRBJ1-1
TGTGCCAGCAGTGAAGGGGGAGTTAACACTGAAGCTTTCTTT
CASSEGGVNTEAFF
>-|TRBD1|TRBV4-1|TRBJ2-3
TGCGCCAGCAGCAACCAGGGGGCCCTCGCAGATACGCAGTATTTT
CASSNQGALADTQYF
>-|-|TRBV18|TRBJ2-5
TGTGCCAGCTCACCACCCCAGTACCAAGAGACCCAGTACTTC
CASSPPQYQETQYF
>-|-|TRBV4-1|TRBJ1-5
TGCGCCAGCAGCATTGACAGGCCGAATTCCAATCAGCCCCAGCATTTT
CASSIDRPNSNQPQHF
>-|-|TRBV28|TRBJ1-1
TGTGCCAGCAGACAGGTGGGGAACACTGAAGCTTTCTTT
CASRQVGNTEAFF
>-|-|TRBV5-1|TRBJ2-1
TGCGCCAGCAGCGCAAGCGGAAGCTCCTACAATGAGCAGTTCTTC
CASSASGSSYNEQFF
>-|TRBD1|TRBV9|TRBJ2-3
TGTGCCAGCAGCGTAGCCACAGGGGGACTCGGGGATACGCAGTATTTT
CASSVATGGLGDTQYF
>-|TRBD2|TRBV18|TRBJ2-1
TGTGCCAGCTCACCAGGGACTAGCCTCAACAATGAGCAGTTCTTC
CASSPGTSLNNEQFF
>-|-|TRBV19|TRBJ1-2
TGTGCCAGTAGTAAACAGGGAAACTATGGCTACACCTTC
CASSKQGNYGYTF
>-|-|TRBV28|TRBJ1-5
TGTGCCAGCAGTGCTTTTTATTGGCGAGGGTCCAATCAGCCCCAGCATTTT
CASSAFYWRGSNQPQHF
>-|-|TRBV11-2|TRBJ2-1
TGTGCCAGCAGCTTATTTCGTCAGGGCTACAATGAGCAGTTCTTC
CASSLFRQGYNEQFF
>few|-|TRBV18|TRBJ2-7
TGTGCCAGCTCACCACCGGGGCGGCAGAAGGCTTTTTCCTACGAGCAGTACTTC
CASSPPGRQKAFSYEQYF
>-|-|TRBV6-5|TRBJ1-1
TGTGCCAGCCGGGGGAGCTTAGGGACTGAAGCTTTCTTT
CASRGSLGTEAFF
>-|-|TRBV29-1|TRBJ1-2
TGCAGCGTTCTAAGGGAGGGTTTTGGCTACACCTTC
CSVLREGFGYTF
>-|TRBD1|TRBV5-8|TRBJ2-7
TGTGCCAGCAGCTTACAGGGGGCGGTACACGAGCAGTACTTC
CASSLQGAVHEQYF
>-|TRBD1|TRBV2|TRBJ1-3
TGTGCCAGCGGACAGGGTTCGGGAAACACCATATATTTT
CASGQGSGNTIYF
>-|-|TRBV7-9|TRBJ2-2
TGTGCCAGCAGCCCGCTGACAGGACCCACCGGGGAGCTGTTTTTT
CASSPLTGPTGELFF
>-|TRBD1|TRBV20-1|TRBJ1-2
TGCAGTGCTTATGACAGGGAAAGCTACACCTTC
CSAYDRESYTF
>once|TRBD2|TRBV19|TRBJ2-2
TGTGCCAGTTCGACTAGCGGGAGTCGGACCGGGGAGCTGTTTTTT
CASSTSGSRTGELFF
>-|TRBD1|TRBV2|TRBJ1-1
TGTGCCAGCAACGTAGACAGGGGCAGGAGAGCTTTCTTT
CASNVDRGRRAFF
>-|TRBD1|TRBV18|TRBJ1-6
TGTGCCAGCTCAACAGGGGAAAATTCACCCCTCCACTTT
CASSTGENSPLHF
>-|TRBD2|TRBV2|TRBJ2-3
TGTGCCAGCATGTCTAGCGGACGCACAGATACGCAGTATTTT
CASMSSGRTDTQYF
>-|-|TRBV6-5|TRBJ2-1
TGTGCCAGCAGCTCCGGGGAGAACTCCTACAATGAGCAGTTCTTC
CASSSGENSYNEQFF
>-|TRBD1|TRBV10-3|TRBJ2-2
TGTGCCATCAGCCAACAGGGGGCAGGTACCGGGGAGCTGTTTTTT
CAISQQGAGTGELFF
>-|TRBD1|TRBV5-1|TRBJ2-7
TGCGCCAGCAGCTCGACAGGGCTAGCCTACGAGCAGTACTTC
CASSSTGLAYEQYF
>-|-|TRBV6-5|TRBJ2-1
TGTGCCAGCAGTTACTCTGAGGAGGGGTACAATGAGCAGTTCTTC
CASSYSEEGYNEQFF
>-|-|TRBV24-1|TRBJ2-5
TGTGCCACCAGTGTTGGTGGGCTAGCGATAGGAGAGACCCAGTACTTC
CATSVGGLAIGETQYF
>few|TRBD2|TRBV27|TRBJ2-3
TGTGCCAGCAGTTTATCAGTGACGGGACTAGGAGATACGCAGTATTTT
CASSLSVTGLGDTQYF
>-|TRBD1|TRBV5-4|TRBJ2-1
TGTGCCAGCAGCCCGGGACAGGGCACTTGGAATGAGCAGTTCTTC
CASSPGQGTWNEQFF
>-|-|TRBV19|TRBJ2-2
TGTGCCAGTAGTATAGGCGGGACAGCGAACACCGGGGAGCTGTTTTTT
CASSIGGTANTGELFF
>-|TRBD1|TRBV5-1|TRBJ2-7
TGCGCCAGCAGCTTACAGGGACAGGGAGCCTACGAGCAGTACTTC
CASSLQGQGAYEQYF
>-|-|TRBV15|TRBJ2-7
TGTGCCACCAGCAGAGATGCGGTCAAGAACGAGCAGTACTTC
CATSRDAVKNEQYF
>-|-|TRBV21-1|TRBJ1-2
TGTGCCAGCAACCTGGCGGCAGGGGGCGGCTACACCTTC
CASNLAAGGGYTF
>-|TRBD2|TRBV18|TRBJ2-1
TGTGCCAGCTCTCGGGGACTAGCGGCCTCTTACTACAATGAGCAGTTCTTC
CASSRGLAASYYNEQFF
>-|-|TRBV2|TRBJ1-5
TGTGCCAGCAAAGACAGGATCAATCAGCCCCAGCATTTT
CASKDRINQPQHF